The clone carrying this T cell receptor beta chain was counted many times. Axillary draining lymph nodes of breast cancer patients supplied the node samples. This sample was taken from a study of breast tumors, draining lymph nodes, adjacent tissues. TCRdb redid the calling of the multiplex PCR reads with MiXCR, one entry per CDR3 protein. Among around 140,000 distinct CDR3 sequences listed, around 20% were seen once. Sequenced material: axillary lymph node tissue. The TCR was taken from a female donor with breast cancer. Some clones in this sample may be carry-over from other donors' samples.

The CDR3 protein is CATSRDQGGRNQPQHF. The CDR3 bases are TGTGCCACCAGCAGAGATCAAGGAGGGCGCAATCAGCCCCAGCATTTT. The rearrangement links TRBV15 to TRBJ1-5; D is uncertain. The CDR3 has 16 amino acids. V gave up 0 bases and J gave up 2 bases, with 11 bases separating them. CDR1 and CDR2 (germline): LNHNV, YYDKDF (reference sequence).